The 14 T cell receptor beta chains presented below share a single source sample, sequenced in a study of blood T cell repertoires in COVID-19. Produced via immunoSEQ multiplex PCR; TCRdb's table is partial and in-frame only. Among approximately 140,000 clones listed, around 81% were seen once. The sample consisted of peripheral blood. These receptors all stem from a man aged 40-49 years with active or convalescent COVID-19.

The CDR3 sequence is CASSSAGTGHTEAFF. CDR3 bases: TGCGCCAGCAGCTCGGCTGGGACAGGCCACACTGAAGCTTTCTTT. The V call is TRBV5-1, the J call TRBJ1-1; 8 bases are shared with TRBD1. V lost 3 bases and J lost 3; bases outside the gene matches: 7. From germline, CDR1 is SGHRS and CDR2 YFSETQ. The CDR3 runs to 15 residues.

This clone was detected once. The chain couples TRBV3-1 (or the pseudogene TRBV3-2) to TRBJ2-2; maybe TRBD2 (7 bases). The CDR3 is made up of 15 amino acids. V was trimmed by 1 base and J by 6 bases, leaving 12 bases between them. Germline-derived CDR1 and CDR2 are LGHDT and YNNKEL (reference sequence). The CDR3 DNA reads as TGTGCCAGCAGCCAAGGTTCGGGGGGCCCCGGGGAGCTGTTTTTT. It translates to CASSQGSGGPGELFF.

The gene calls are TRBV9 and TRBJ2-5; 14 bases agree with TRBD2. CDR3 length equals 20 residues. Germline CDR1 is SGDLS and CDR2 is YYNGEE. V gave up 4 bases and J gave up 1 base; unmatched junction bases: 15. CDR3 residues: CASSRGGLAGGTAIQETQYF. CDR3 nucleotide sequence: TGTGCCAGCAGCAGAGGTGGACTAGCGGGGGGAACAGCGATCCAAGAGACCCAGTACTTC.

The rearrangement joins TRBV6-5 to TRBJ2-3, with unresolved D. The CDR3 extends over 10 amino acids. Per the germline V gene, CDR1 is MNHEY and CDR2 is SVGAGI. V lost 10 bases and J 2 bases, leaving 4 bases between the germline ends. CDR3 loop: CATFTDTQYF. The CDR3 DNA follows: TGTGCCACCTTCACAGATACGCAGTATTTT.

J is TRBJ1-6 and V is TRBV27; 12 bases fit TRBD1. Germline CDR1 reads MNHEY; CDR2 reads SMNVEV (reference sequence). With V trimmed by 5 bases and J by 9 bases, 11 bases remained unmatched. The CDR3 loop spans 17 amino acids. CDR3 coding DNA: TGTGCCAGCAGTCCAAGGGGGACAGGGGGCATGGGTTCACCCCTCCACTTT. As protein: CASSPRGTGGMGSPLHF.

The chain links TRBV7-2 to TRBJ2-5, with a tentative D call TRBD2 (7 bases). The V gene's germline CDR1 is SGHTA and CDR2 FQGNSA. V was pared by 7 bases and J by 4 bases, with 10 bases between. This CDR3 region has 12 residues. The CDR3 nucleotides read TGTGCCAGCAAGGGGGGGGGAGAGACCCAGTACTTC. Translating it yields CASKGGGETQYF.

The CDR3 here is CATSRVSANEKLFF. In nucleotides, the CDR3 is TGTGCCACCTCCAGGGTGTCTGCTAATGAAAAACTGTTTTTT. This sequence joins TRBV6-5 and TRBJ1-4; D might be TRBD1 (5 bases). This CDR3 contains 14 residues. Germline V gene sequence: CDR1 MNHEY, CDR2 SVGAGI. The V and J ends lost 10 bases and 3 bases respectively, with 15 bases between them.

The CDR3 DNA sequence: TGTGCCAGTAGCCGGTCTGCGGGGAACACTGAAGCTTTCTTT. Amino acids: CASSRSAGNTEAFF. The rearrangement links TRBV19 to TRBJ1-1; D unclear. V lost 6 bases to trimming and J lost 1 base, with 12 bases between them. Germline lookup yields CDR1 LNHDA and CDR2 SQIVND (reference sequence). The CDR3 runs 14 residues. The complete variable domain, with remaining parts taken from reference TRBV19 and TRBJ1-1, reads DGGITQSPKYLFRKEGQNVTLSCEQNLNHDAMYWYRQDPGQGLRLIYYSQIVNDFQKGDIAEGYSVSREKKESFPLTVTSAQKNPTAFYLCASSRSAGNTEAFFGQGTRLTVV.

V is TRBV5-6 and J is TRBJ2-1, with 11 bases aligning to TRBD2. The length of the CDR3 is 16 residues. Trimming took 2 bases from V and 7 from J; bases not matched to a gene: 8. The V gene's germline CDR1 is SGHDT and CDR2 YYEEEE. The CDR3 loop is CASSFISGGAWNEQFF. The CDR3 DNA is TGTGCCAGCAGCTTTATTAGCGGGGGGGCCTGGAATGAGCAGTTCTTC. The variable domain in full, with the rest retrieved from reference TRBV5-6 and TRBJ2-1, is DAGVTQSPTHLIKTRGQQVTLRCSPKSGHDTVSWYQQALGQGPQFIFQYYEEEERQRGNFPDRFSGHQFPNYSSELNVNALLLGDSALYLCASSFISGGAWNEQFFGPGTRLTVL.

This chain uses TRBV2 with TRBJ2-7; no clear D gene. Germline V gene data show CDR1 as SNHLY and CDR2 as FYNNEI. Trimming left V 1 base short and J 2 bases short, with 9 bases between. This CDR3 is built from 14 residues. The CDR3 bases are TGTGCCAGCAGTGAAGACTACCCGACCTACGAGCAGTACTTC. Translating it yields CASSEDYPTYEQYF.

The rearrangement joins TRBV19 to TRBJ1-1; D may be TRBD1 (5 bases). The CDR3 covers 16 residues. Deletions cut 3 bases from V and 0 bases from J, with 14 bases between. CDR1 LNHDA and CDR2 SQIVND come from the germline V gene (reference sequence). The DNA of the CDR3 is TGTGCCAGTAGTATTGGCGTGGGCAGGGTGAACACTGAAGCTTTCTTT. The encoded protein is CASSIGVGRVNTEAFF.

This clone was counted between two and nine times. The rearrangement uses TRBV19 and TRBJ1-5; D is undetermined. The CDR3 length is 13 residues. Germline CDR1 LNHDA, CDR2 SQIVND (reference sequence). V was cut by 7 bases and J by 0 bases, with 7 bases left in between. CDR3 in DNA: TGTGCCAGTAAACAGTATAGCAATCAGCCCCAGCATTTT. It encodes CASKQYSNQPQHF.

V and J are TRBV18 and TRBJ2-7; a possible D gene is TRBD1 (5 bases). Germline V gene data show CDR1 as KGHSH and CDR2 as LQKENI. V lost 3 bases, J lost 2 bases, and 5 bases lay in between. The CDR3 totals 12 residues. In DNA form, the CDR3 reads TGTGCCAGCTCACCGACAGCCTACGAGCAGTACTTC. It is translated as CASSPTAYEQYF. Based on the CDR3 plus reference TRBV18 and TRBJ2-7, the full variable domain is NAGVMQNPRHLVRRRGQEARLRCSPMKGHSHVYWYRQLPEEGLKFMVYLQKENIIDESGMPKERFSAEFPKEGPSILRIQQVVRGDSAAYFCASSPTAYEQYFGPGTRLTVT.

The chain joins TRBV19 to TRBJ2-5, with D perhaps TRBD2 (7 bases). CDR1 LNHDA and CDR2 SQIVND come from the germline V gene (reference sequence). V was cut by 4 bases and J by 4 bases, with 13 bases left in between. CDR3 length equals 14 residues. The CDR3: CASSTGGLGETQYF. The CDR3 DNA follows: TGTGCCAGTAGTACGGGGGGCTTAGGAGAGACCCAGTACTTC.